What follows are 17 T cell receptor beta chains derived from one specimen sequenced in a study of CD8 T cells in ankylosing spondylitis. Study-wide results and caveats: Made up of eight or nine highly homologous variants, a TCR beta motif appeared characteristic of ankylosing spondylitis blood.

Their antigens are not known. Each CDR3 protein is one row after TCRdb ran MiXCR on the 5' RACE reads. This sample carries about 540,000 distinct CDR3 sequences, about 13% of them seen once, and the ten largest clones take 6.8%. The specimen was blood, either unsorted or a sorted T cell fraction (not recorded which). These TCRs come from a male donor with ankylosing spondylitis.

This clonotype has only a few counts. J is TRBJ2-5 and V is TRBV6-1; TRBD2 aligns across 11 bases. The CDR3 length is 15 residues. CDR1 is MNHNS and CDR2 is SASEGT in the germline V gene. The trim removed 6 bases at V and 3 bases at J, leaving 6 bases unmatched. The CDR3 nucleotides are TGTGCCAGCAGGGCCGGGACTAGCGGTGAAGAGACCCAGTACTTC. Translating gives CASRAGTSGEETQYF.

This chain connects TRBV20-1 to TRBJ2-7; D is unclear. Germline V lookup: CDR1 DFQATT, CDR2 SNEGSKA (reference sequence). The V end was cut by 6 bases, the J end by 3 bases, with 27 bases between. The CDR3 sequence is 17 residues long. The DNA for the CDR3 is TGCAGTGCCGGCCCCGACCGGGCAGGCCAATGGGACTACGAGCAGTACTTC. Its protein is CSAGPDRAGQWDYEQYF.

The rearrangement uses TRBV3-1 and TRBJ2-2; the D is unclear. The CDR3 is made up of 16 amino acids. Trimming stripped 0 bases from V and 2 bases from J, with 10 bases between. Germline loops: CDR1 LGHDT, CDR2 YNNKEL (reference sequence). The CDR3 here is CASSQDGQINTGELFF. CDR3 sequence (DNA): TGTGCCAGCAGCCAAGACGGGCAGATCAACACCGGGGAGCTGTTTTTT.

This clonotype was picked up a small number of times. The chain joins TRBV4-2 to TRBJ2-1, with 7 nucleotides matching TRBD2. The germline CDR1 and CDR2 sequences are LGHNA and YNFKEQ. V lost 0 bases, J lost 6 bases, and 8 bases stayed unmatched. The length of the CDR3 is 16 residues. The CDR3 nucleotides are TGTGCCAGCAGCCAAGATCGGGACTACTTAAGCAATGAGCAGTTCTTC. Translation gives CASSQDRDYLSNEQFF.

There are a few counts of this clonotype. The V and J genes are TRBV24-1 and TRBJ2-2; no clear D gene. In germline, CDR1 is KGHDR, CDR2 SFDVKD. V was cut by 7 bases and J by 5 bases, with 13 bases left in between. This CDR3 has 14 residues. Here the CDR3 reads CATSSRSDTGELFF. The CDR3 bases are TGTGCCACCAGCTCCCGGAGCGATACCGGGGAGCTGTTTTTT.

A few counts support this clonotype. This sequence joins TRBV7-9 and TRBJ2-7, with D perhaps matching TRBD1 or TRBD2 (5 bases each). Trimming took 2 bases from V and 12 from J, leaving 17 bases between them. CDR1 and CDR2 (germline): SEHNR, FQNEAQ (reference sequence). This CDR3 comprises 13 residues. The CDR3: CASSLSGTIYWYV. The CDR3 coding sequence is TGTGCCAGCAGCTTATCTGGGACCATTTATTGGTACGTC.

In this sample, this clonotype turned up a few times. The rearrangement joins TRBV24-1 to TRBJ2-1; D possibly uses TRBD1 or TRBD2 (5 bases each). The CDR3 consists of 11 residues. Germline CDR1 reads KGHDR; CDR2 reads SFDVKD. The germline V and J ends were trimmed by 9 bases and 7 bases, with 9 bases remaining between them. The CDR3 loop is CATGTGNEQFF. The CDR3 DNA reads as TGTGCCACCGGGACGGGTAATGAGCAGTTCTTC.

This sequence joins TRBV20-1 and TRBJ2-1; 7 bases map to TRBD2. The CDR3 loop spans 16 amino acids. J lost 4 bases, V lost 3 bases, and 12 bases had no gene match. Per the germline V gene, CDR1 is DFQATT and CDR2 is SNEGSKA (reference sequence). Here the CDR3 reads CSARRGKSGTYNEQFF. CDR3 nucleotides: TGCAGTGCTAGGCGGGGTAAAAGCGGGACGTACAATGAGCAGTTCTTC.

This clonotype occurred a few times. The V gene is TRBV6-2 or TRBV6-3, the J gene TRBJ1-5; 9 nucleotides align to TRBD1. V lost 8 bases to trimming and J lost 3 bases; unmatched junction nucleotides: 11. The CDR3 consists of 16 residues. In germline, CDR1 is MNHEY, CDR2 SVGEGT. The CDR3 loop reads CASGVGTGLFNQPQHF. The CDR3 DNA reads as TGTGCCAGCGGCGTTGGGACAGGGTTGTTCAATCAGCCCCAGCATTTT.

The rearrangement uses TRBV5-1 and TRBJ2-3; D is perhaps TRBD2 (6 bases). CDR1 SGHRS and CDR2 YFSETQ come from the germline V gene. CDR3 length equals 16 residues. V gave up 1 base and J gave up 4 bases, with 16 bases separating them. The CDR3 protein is CASSLIASVSADTQYF. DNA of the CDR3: TGCGCCAGCAGCTTGATAGCTAGCGTTTCAGCAGATACGCAGTATTTT.

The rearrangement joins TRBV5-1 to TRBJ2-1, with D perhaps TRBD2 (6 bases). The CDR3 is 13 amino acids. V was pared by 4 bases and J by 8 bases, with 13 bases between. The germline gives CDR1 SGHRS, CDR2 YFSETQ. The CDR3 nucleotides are TGCGCCAGCAGCCCGGGAGCACGCGATGAGCAGTTCTTC. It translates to CASSPGARDEQFF.

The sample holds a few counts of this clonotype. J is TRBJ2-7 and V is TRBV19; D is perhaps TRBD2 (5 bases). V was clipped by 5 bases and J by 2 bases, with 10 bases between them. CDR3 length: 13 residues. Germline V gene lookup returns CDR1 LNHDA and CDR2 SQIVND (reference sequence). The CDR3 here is CASSRSGTYEQYF. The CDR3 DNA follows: TGTGCCAGTAGTCGCTCCGGGACCTACGAGCAGTACTTC. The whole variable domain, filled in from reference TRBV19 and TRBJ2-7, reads DGGITQSPKYLFRKEGQNVTLSCEQNLNHDAMYWYRQDPGQGLRLIYYSQIVNDFQKGDIAEGYSVSREKKESFPLTVTSAQKNPTAFYLCASSRSGTYEQYFGPGTRLTVT.

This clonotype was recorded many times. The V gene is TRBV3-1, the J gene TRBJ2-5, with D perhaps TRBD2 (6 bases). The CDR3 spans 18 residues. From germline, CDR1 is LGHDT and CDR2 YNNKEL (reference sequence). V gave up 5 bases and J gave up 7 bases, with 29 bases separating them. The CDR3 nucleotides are TGTGCCAGCAGCAACCAACCTATCACGGCGGGGTCCTTGGGGACCCAGTACTTC. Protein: CASSNQPITAGSLGTQYF.

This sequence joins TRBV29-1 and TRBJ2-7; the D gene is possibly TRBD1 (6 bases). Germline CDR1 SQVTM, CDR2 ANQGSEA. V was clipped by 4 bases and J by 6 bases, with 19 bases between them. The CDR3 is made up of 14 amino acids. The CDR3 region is CSVGERGSLGEQYF. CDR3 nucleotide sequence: TGCAGCGTTGGGGAAAGGGGGTCCTTAGGCGAGCAGTACTTC.

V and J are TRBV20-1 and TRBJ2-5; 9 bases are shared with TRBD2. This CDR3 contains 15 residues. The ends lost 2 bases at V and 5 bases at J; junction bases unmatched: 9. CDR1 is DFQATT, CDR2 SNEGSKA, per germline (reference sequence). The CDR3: CSARWSSGSRETQYF. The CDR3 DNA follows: TGCAGTGCTAGATGGAGTAGCGGGAGCAGGGAGACCCAGTACTTC.

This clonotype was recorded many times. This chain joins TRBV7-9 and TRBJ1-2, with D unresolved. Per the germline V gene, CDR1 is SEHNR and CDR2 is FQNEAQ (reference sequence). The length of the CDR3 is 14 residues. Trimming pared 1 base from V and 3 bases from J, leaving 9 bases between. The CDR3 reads CASSLVTNDYGYTF. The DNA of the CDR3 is TGTGCCAGCAGCTTAGTGACGAACGACTATGGCTACACCTTC.

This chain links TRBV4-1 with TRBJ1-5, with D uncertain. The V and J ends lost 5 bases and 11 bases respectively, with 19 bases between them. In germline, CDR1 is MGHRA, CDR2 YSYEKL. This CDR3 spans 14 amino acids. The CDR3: CASSVEGWTEAQHF. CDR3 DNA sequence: TGCGCCAGCAGCGTAGAGGGCTGGACGGAGGCCCAGCATTTT.